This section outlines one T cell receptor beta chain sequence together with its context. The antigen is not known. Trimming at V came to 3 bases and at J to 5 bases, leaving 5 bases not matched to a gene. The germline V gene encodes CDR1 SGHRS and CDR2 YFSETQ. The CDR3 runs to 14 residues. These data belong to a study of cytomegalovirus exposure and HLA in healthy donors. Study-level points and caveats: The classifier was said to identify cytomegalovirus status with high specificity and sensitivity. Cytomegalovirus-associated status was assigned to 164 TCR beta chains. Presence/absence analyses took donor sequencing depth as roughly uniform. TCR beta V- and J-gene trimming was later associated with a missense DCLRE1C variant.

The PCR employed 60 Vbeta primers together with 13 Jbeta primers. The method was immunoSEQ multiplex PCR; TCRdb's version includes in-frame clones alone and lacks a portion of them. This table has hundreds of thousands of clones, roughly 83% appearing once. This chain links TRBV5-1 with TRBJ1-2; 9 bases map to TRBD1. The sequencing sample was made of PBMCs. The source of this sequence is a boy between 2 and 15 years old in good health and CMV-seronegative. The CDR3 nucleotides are TGCGCCAGCAGCTCTAAGACAGGGGGTTATGGCTACACCTTC. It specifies CASSSKTGGYGYTF. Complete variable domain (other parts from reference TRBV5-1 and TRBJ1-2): KAGVTQTPRYLIKTRGQQVTLSCSPISGHRSVSWYQQTPGQGLQFLFEYFSETQRNKGNFPGRFSGRQFSNSRSEMNVSTLELGDSALYLCASSSKTGGYGYTFGSGTRLTVV.